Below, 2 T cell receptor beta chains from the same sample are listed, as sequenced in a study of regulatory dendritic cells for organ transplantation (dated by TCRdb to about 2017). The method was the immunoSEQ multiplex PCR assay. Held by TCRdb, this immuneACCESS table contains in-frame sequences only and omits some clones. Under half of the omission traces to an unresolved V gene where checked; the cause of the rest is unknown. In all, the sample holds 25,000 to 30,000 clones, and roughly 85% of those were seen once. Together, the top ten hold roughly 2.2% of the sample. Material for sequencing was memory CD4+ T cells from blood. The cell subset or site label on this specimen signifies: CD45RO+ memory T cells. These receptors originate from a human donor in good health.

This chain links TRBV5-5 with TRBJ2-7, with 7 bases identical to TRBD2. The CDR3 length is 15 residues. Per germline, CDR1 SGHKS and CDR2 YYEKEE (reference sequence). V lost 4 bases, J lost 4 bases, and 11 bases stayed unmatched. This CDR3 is CASSRNPAGDYEQYF. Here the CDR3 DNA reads TGTGCCAGCAGCCGCAACCCCGCGGGAGATTACGAGCAGTACTTC.

The DNA of the CDR3 is TGTGCCAGCAGTTTATTCGGGACCACGGAGTACCAAGAGACCCAGTACTTC. Protein product: CASSLFGTTEYQETQYF. The chain is built from TRBV27 and TRBJ2-5, with D tentatively TRBD1 or TRBD2 (5 bases each). The CDR3 has 17 residues. Trimming left V 1 base short and J 0 bases short, with 15 bases between. The germline V gene has CDR1 MNHEY and CDR2 SMNVEV (reference sequence).